A single sample gave rise to the 17 T cell receptor beta chains below, sequenced in a study of cytomegalovirus exposure and HLA in healthy donors. It was with 60 Vbeta and 13 Jbeta primers that the PCR ran. Libraries were prepared by immunoSEQ multiplex PCR; TCRdb keeps only in-frame clonotypes and omits some of them. The sample has 150,000 or so clones; over 65% are singletons. Sequenced material: PBMCs. Receptor source: a man aged 40-50 years in good health and CMV-seropositive.

The chain has TRBV5-1 and TRBJ2-3; 11 bases align to TRBD2. CDR1 is SGHRS, CDR2 YFSETQ, per germline. CDR3 length equals 18 residues. After removal of 0 bases from V and 1 base from J, the junction contained 7 bases not matched to a gene. CDR3 DNA sequence: TGCGCCAGCAGCTTGGGTACTAGCGGGAGTGCGCGCACAGATACGCAGTATTTT. Its protein product is CASSLGTSGSARTDTQYF.

This sequence joins TRBV18 and TRBJ1-1, with a tentative D call TRBD1 (6 bases). CDR1 and CDR2 (germline): KGHSH, LQKENI. Trimming cost V 1 base and J 1 base, with 10 bases left between them. The CDR3 totals 15 residues. CDR3 sequence reads: CASSPQGVGNTEAFF. The CDR3 DNA reads TGTGCCAGCTCACCACAGGGGGTAGGGAACACTGAAGCTTTCTTT.

This chain links TRBV19 with TRBJ1-1, with D possibly matching TRBD1 (5 bases). Per germline, CDR1 LNHDA and CDR2 SQIVND (reference sequence). The CDR3 consists of 12 residues. V gave up 3 bases and J gave up 7 bases, with 9 bases separating them. The CDR3 spells CASSIGGYEAFF. As DNA, the CDR3 is TGTGCCAGTAGTATTGGGGGGTATGAAGCTTTCTTT.

A word on this clone: Other DNA sequences from this sample encode an identical CDR3 as well. This rearrangement joins TRBV7-9 to TRBJ2-3; perhaps TRBD1 as D (6 bases). The CDR3 sequence is 14 residues long. The V end lost 9 bases, the J end lost 1 base, and 14 bases lay between the germline ends. Germline V gene lookup returns CDR1 SEHNR and CDR2 FQNEAQ (reference sequence). The DNA for the CDR3 is TGTGCCAGTAGCCAAGGACAGCGCACAGATACGCAGTATTTT. Amino acids: CASSQGQRTDTQYF.

The genes are TRBV11-1 and TRBJ2-7; TRBD2 might be the D (6 bases). V dropped 7 bases and J dropped 6 bases, with 19 bases sitting between them. Per the germline V gene, CDR1 is SGHAT and CDR2 is FQDESV (reference sequence). The CDR3 extends over 14 amino acids. The CDR3 region has the DNA TGTGCCAGCACCTTCAGCCCCGGGACTGGCGAGCAGTACTTC. It translates to CASTFSPGTGEQYF.

The chain couples TRBV28 to TRBJ2-7; TRBD2 aligns across 7 bases. V dropped 2 bases and J dropped 3; count of bases not matched to a gene: 10. Germline CDR1 and CDR2: MDHEN and SYDVKM. The CDR3 has 16 amino acids. CDR3 sequence reads: CASSLIQEGGSYEQYF. For the CDR3, the DNA is TGTGCCAGCAGTTTAATTCAGGAAGGCGGGAGCTACGAGCAGTACTTC.

The chain recombines TRBV6-1 with TRBJ2-5, with a possible D match to TRBD1 (5 bases). Gene TRBJ2-7 matches the end of the DNA better, so the J call may be wrong. This CDR3 comprises 14 residues. Germline CDR1 reads MNHNS; CDR2 reads SASEGT. Here the CDR3 reads CAILIDRIIPEQYF. DNA of the CDR3: TGTGCCATCCTAATCGACAGAATCATTCCCGAGCAGTACTTC.

The gene calls are TRBV7-9 and TRBJ1-2; D is uncertain. Germline loops: CDR1 SEHNR, CDR2 FQNEAQ (reference sequence). The CDR3 runs 13 residues. Trimming left V 5 bases short and J 7 bases short, with 14 bases between. The CDR3 nucleotides are TGTGCCAGCAGCCAAGCGGGCAAGGCTGGCTACACCTTC. Translation gives CASSQAGKAGYTF.

The rearrangement joins TRBV4-3 to TRBJ1-5; 8 nucleotides align to TRBD1. The CDR3 consists of 18 residues. Per germline, CDR1 LGHNA and CDR2 YSLEER. V lost 0 bases and J lost 9; bases outside the gene matches: 16. The CDR3 DNA is TGCGCCAGCAGCCAAGATTGGGCGCCGGGACAGGCACAGCTGCCCCAGCATTTT. Translating gives CASSQDWAPGQAQLPQHF.

This clone was observed a few times. The rearrangement links TRBV5-4 to TRBJ2-2, with D possibly TRBD2 on 5 matching bases. Trimming removed 4 bases at V and 4 bases at J, with 8 bases between. Germline CDR1 SGHNT, CDR2 YYREEE (reference sequence). This CDR3 comprises 13 residues. CDR3 DNA sequence: TGTGCCAGCAGCATACTAGGCACCGGGGAGCTGTTTTTT. It specifies CASSILGTGELFF.

V is TRBV19 and J is TRBJ2-5, with D hard to call. The germline gives CDR1 LNHDA, CDR2 SQIVND (reference sequence). This CDR3 region has 14 residues. The V and J ends lost 3 bases and 0 bases respectively, with 8 bases between them. The CDR3 protein is CASSIQAYQETQYF. The CDR3 DNA reads TGTGCCAGTAGTATTCAGGCGTACCAAGAGACCCAGTACTTC.

The genes are TRBV29-1 and TRBJ2-7; 10 bases fit TRBD2. Germline CDR1 reads SQVTM; CDR2 reads ANQGSEA. Losses at the gene ends were 4 bases for V and 4 bases for J; bases not matched to a gene: 16. The CDR3 totals 17 residues. CDR3: CSVVWFQREGGEYEQYF. In DNA form, the CDR3 reads TGCAGCGTTGTTTGGTTCCAGCGGGAGGGAGGGGAGTACGAGCAGTACTTC.

This clone was counted only a few times. The chain uses TRBV5-4 and TRBJ1-1, with 8 bases matching TRBD1. CDR1 and CDR2 from the germline V gene are SGHNT and YYREEE (reference sequence). Germline trimming cut 0 bases from V and 6 bases from J; bases unmatched to any gene: 7. This CDR3 comprises 15 residues. CDR3 region: CASSLGVQGEAEAFF. CDR3 sequence (DNA): TGTGCCAGCAGCTTGGGGGTACAGGGGGAGGCTGAAGCTTTCTTT.

This clone appeared a single time. The rearrangement uses TRBV27 and TRBJ2-3; TRBD1 is a possible D gene (6 bases). V lost 6 bases to trimming and J lost 1 base, with 20 bases between them. The CDR3 loop spans 17 amino acids. Germline V gene lookup returns CDR1 MNHEY and CDR2 SMNVEV (reference sequence). This CDR3 reads CASSPNRAGFRTDTQYF. The CDR3 region has the DNA TGTGCCAGCAGCCCAAACAGGGCCGGGTTCCGCACAGATACGCAGTATTTT.

Only a few counts were recorded for this clone. This chain links TRBV15 with TRBJ2-5; 8 bases align to TRBD1. Matching the DNA end better, TRBJ2-7 makes the J call doubtful. The CDR3 consists of 16 residues. Per the germline V gene, CDR1 is LNHNV and CDR2 is YYDKDF (reference sequence). The CDR3 is CATSRGVQGEAYEQYF. CDR3 DNA: TGTGCCACCAGCAGAGGGGTACAGGGGGAAGCCTACGAGCAGTACTTC.

This sequence joins TRBV7-2 and TRBJ2-3; maybe TRBD2 (6 bases). The CDR3 is 16 amino acids. Trimming removed 7 bases at V and 5 bases at J, with 22 bases between. Germline V lookup: CDR1 SGHTA, CDR2 FQGNSA. The CDR3 loop reads CASTALAGWVRDTQYF. The CDR3 DNA reads as TGTGCCAGCACAGCTTTGGCGGGATGGGTTAGAGATACGCAGTATTTT.

The V gene is TRBV2, the J gene TRBJ2-3; TRBD2 agrees at 12 bases. The ends lost 4 bases at V and 2 bases at J; junction bases unmatched: 13. Germline-derived CDR1 and CDR2 are SNHLY and FYNNEI. This CDR3 has 19 residues. The CDR3 bases are TGTGCCAGCAGTGCCCTATTCTTCGGACTAGCGGGGTCCACAGATACGCAGTATTTT. This codes for CASSALFFGLAGSTDTQYF.